The rows below give T cell receptor beta chains drawn from one sample of a study of shared clonotypes between healthy human individuals. Profiling relied on immunoSEQ multiplex PCR, and the TCRdb table lists in-frame clones only, not all of them. Among hundreds of thousands of clones listed, roughly 97% were seen once. The sample taken for sequencing was naive CD4+ T cells sorted from blood. These TCRs come from a woman under 40 in good health. CDR3s include the opening cysteine and the closing phenylalanine or tryptophan. D genes are given only for firm matches. The size field is filled for only some rows; it gives once, few, many or a size class.

clone size	V gene	J gene	D gene	CDR3 DNA	CDR3 protein
.	TRBV28	TRBJ1-5	.	TGTGCCAGCAACCTTTTTCAGGGCGTGTATCAGCCCCAGCATTTT	CASNLFQGVYQPQHF
.	TRBV18	TRBJ2-3	.	TGTGCCAGCTCAGGGGAATCCACAGATACGCAGTATTTT	CASSGESTDTQYF
.	TRBV6-5	TRBJ2-3	.	TGTGCCAGCAGTTACTCAAGGTTCTACACAGATACGCAGTATTTT	CASSYSRFYTDTQYF
.	TRBV6-1	TRBJ1-2	TRBD1	TGTGCCAGCCATAGGACAGGGGTCTATGGCTACACCTTC	CASHRTGVYGYTF
.	TRBV19	TRBJ1-4	.	TGTGCCAGTAGCTTTACCCACGCAGTGAGTAATGAAAAACTGTTTTTT	CASSFTHAVSNEKLFF
.	TRBV15	TRBJ1-1	.	TGTGCCACCAGCACTAGGACCGGCACAAATTGGGACACTGAAGCTTTCTTT	CATSTRTGTNWDTEAFF
.	TRBV18	TRBJ2-2	TRBD1	TGTGCCAGCTCATGGACAGGGAGGACCGGGGAGCTGTTTTTT	CASSWTGRTGELFF
.	TRBV28	TRBJ2-1	TRBD1	TGTGCCAGCTCCCCGCGACAGGGGATCTACAATGAGCAGTTCTTC	CASSPRQGIYNEQFF
.	TRBV2	TRBJ1-1	.	TGTGCCAGCGGGACACCGAACACTGAAGCTTTCTTT	CASGTPNTEAFF
.	TRBV2	TRBJ2-7	.	TGTGCCAGCAGTGCGTCACGGGAGCCGTGGTACGAGCAGTACTTC	CASSASREPWYEQYF
once	TRBV27	TRBJ2-3	TRBD2	TGTGCCAGCAGTTTTAGCGGGAGTCAGCCAGATACGCAGTATTTT	CASSFSGSQPDTQYF
.	TRBV5-1	TRBJ2-5	.	TGCGCCAGCAGACAACAAGGCAGAGGGCACGAGACCCAGTACTTC	CASRQQGRGHETQYF
.	TRBV7-6	TRBJ2-3	TRBD2	TGTGCCAGCAGCTTTCGGTCTAGCGGGAGGACAGATACGCAGTATTTT	CASSFRSSGRTDTQYF
.	TRBV28	TRBJ1-5	.	TGTGCCACCAATCGAGATAGCAATCAGCCCCAGCATTTT	CATNRDSNQPQHF
.	TRBV9	TRBJ2-3	.	TGTGCCAGCAGCGTTTCGTCGGACCCAGGCACAGATACGCAGTATTTT	CASSVSSDPGTDTQYF
.	TRBV27	TRBJ1-3	.	TGTGCCAGCAGTTCGTTAGATTCCTCTGGAAACACCATATATTTT	CASSSLDSSGNTIYF
.	TRBV5-1	TRBJ2-7	.	TGCGCCAGCAGCTTGGAAGGGCCGGGCTACGAGCAGTACTTC	CASSLEGPGYEQYF
once	TRBV18	TRBJ2-7	TRBD1	TGTGCCAGCTCACCTCGACAGGGTGAGCAGTACTTC	CASSPRQGEQYF
.	TRBV28	TRBJ2-7	.	TGTGCCAGCAGTTTTCAGGGAACCTACGAGCAGTACTTC	CASSFQGTYEQYF
.	TRBV25-1	TRBJ2-1	TRBD2	TGTGCCAGCAGTCACGGGAGGGCCTACAATGAGCAGTTCTTC	CASSHGRAYNEQFF
once	TRBV28	TRBJ2-1	.	TGTGCCAGCAGTTTGCACATCGGATGGGGGACGAATGAGCAGTTCTTC	CASSLHIGWGTNEQFF
once	TRBV10-3	TRBJ1-4	TRBD1	TGTGCCATCAGTGATCGGCTAGCAGGGGGACGAGATAATGAAAAACTGTTTTTT	CAISDRLAGGRDNEKLFF
.	TRBV6-6	TRBJ1-5	.	TGTGCCAGCAGTTCGGGGTTAAATCAGCCCCAGCATTTT	CASSSGLNQPQHF
.	TRBV28	TRBJ2-1	.	TGTGCCAGCAATTTTCTTGGGTTGGAGTCTGAGCAGTTCTTC	CASNFLGLESEQFF
.	TRBV27	TRBJ2-1	TRBD2	TGTGCCAGTAGGGCAGCGGGGATGAGGGATGAGCAGTTCTTC	CASRAAGMRDEQFF
.	TRBV5-1	TRBJ2-5	.	TGCGCCAGCAGCGTCTCTCTAGGGGGACGGGAGACCCAGTACTTC	CASSVSLGGRETQYF
.	TRBV5-1	TRBJ1-6	.	TGCGCCAGCAGCTTGACGGATAATTCACCCCTCCACTTT	CASSLTDNSPLHF
.	TRBV7-9	TRBJ2-7	.	TGTGCCAGCAGCTTAGGCACGTACGAGCAGTACTTC	CASSLGTYEQYF
.	TRBV6-6	TRBJ2-5	TRBD2	TGTGCCAGCAGACCTAGCGGGAGATCGGAGACCCAGTACTTC	CASRPSGRSETQYF
.	TRBV7-6	TRBJ2-7	.	TGTGCCAGCAGCTTAATGGAGGGGAACGAGCAGTACTTC	CASSLMEGNEQYF
.	TRBV30	TRBJ1-1	.	TGTGCCTGCCGCCCGGACAGCGACACTGAAGCTTTCTTT	CACRPDSDTEAFF
.	TRBV27	TRBJ2-7	TRBD1	TGTGCCAGCAGTTTCAGAGACAGGGGGTACGAGCAGTACTTC	CASSFRDRGYEQYF
.	TRBV2	TRBJ2-1	TRBD1	TGTGCCAGCACCCCAGGCGGGACAGGACCCTACAATGAGCAGTTCTTC	CASTPGGTGPYNEQFF
.	TRBV9	TRBJ2-3	.	TGTGCCAGCAGCGCAAGGACAGATAGCACAGATACGCAGTATTTT	CASSARTDSTDTQYF
.	TRBV18	TRBJ1-2	.	TGTGCCAGCTCACCCTCTTCGGGATATGGCTACACCTTC	CASSPSSGYGYTF
few	TRBV27	TRBJ2-7	.	TGTGCCAGCAGTTTAACCGGTTCCTACGAGCAGTACTTC	CASSLTGSYEQYF
.	TRBV19	TRBJ2-2	TRBD2	TGTGCCAGTAGCCGCGCCGCCGGGACTACGAACACCGGGGAGCTGTTTTTT	CASSRAAGTTNTGELFF
once	TRBV10-3	TRBJ2-3	TRBD2	TGTGCCATCGGGCGGGAGGGCACAGATACGCAGTATTTT	CAIGREGTDTQYF
.	TRBV7-3	TRBJ2-3	TRBD2	TGTGCCAGCAGCTACCTTAGCGGGAGGACCACAGATACGCAGTATTTT	CASSYLSGRTTDTQYF
.	TRBV5-1	TRBJ2-7	TRBD1	TGCGCCAGCAGCGAAAGACAGGGCGACTACGAGCAGTACTTC	CASSERQGDYEQYF
.	TRBV5-1	TRBJ1-1	.	TGCGCCAGCAGCTTGGTGGGCACCAGAAAGGAAGCTTTCTTT	CASSLVGTRKEAFF
.	TRBV6-5	TRBJ2-7	TRBD1	TGTGCCAGCAGTTCCATGGGACAGGGGTCGTACGAGCAGTACTTC	CASSSMGQGSYEQYF